This T cell receptor (beta chain) came from a study of human T cells and chemical hapten exposure. The wider study: Skin of the upper inner arm, approximately 2 cm by approximately 2 cm, received 2% DPC for sensitization.

TCRdb recomputed calls from the RACE reads with MiXCR, one row per CDR3 protein. The repertoire holds approximately 82,000 distinct CDR3 sequences, with about 10% as singletons. As for time point: patch test 1, 2 weeks after DPC sensitization. The treatment was: therapeutic diphenylcyclopropenone sensitization with weekly scalp DPC. The CDR3 sequence is 17 residues long. A remark on this clonotype: Its antigen is still unknown.

Study results and caveats: Expanded TCRs were compared with controls, and the expanded TCRs formed significantly more large CDR3 similarity clusters.

The sample consisted of whole blood, taken in connection with sensitization to the hapten diphenylcyclopropenone (DPC). The origin of this receptor is a man aged 40-50 years with alopecia areata. Some clones in this sample may be carry-over from other donors' samples. The V call is TRBV21-1, the J call TRBJ2-7; TRBD2, the table's D call, was not compared with the DNA. TRBV21-1 is an annotated pseudogene. The CDR3 sequence: CASSKRKTSGLLYEQYV. In DNA form, the CDR3 reads TGTGCCAGCAGCAAAAGGAAAACTAGCGGGTTGCTCTACGAGCAGTACGTC.